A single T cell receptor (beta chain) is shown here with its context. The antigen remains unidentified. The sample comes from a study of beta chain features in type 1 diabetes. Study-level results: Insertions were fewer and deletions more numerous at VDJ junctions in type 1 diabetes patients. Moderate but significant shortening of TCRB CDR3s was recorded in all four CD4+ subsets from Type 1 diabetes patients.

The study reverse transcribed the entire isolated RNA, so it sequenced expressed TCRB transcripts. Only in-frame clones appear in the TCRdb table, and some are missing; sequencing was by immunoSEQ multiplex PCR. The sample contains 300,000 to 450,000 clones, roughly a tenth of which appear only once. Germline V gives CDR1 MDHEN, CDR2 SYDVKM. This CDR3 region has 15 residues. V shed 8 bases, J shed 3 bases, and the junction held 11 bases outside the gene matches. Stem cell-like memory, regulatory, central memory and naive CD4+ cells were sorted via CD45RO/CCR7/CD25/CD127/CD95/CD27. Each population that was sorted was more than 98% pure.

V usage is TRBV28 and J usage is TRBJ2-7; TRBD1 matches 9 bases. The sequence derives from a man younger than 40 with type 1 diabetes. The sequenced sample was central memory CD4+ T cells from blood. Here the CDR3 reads CASYPTGQGNYEQYF. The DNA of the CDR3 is TGTGCCAGCTATCCTACGGGACAGGGAAACTACGAGCAGTACTTC.